Given below is one T cell receptor (beta chain) in context. Its matching antigen is unknown. Sequence data for DNA of cultured CD4+ T cells were generated by the Oncomine TCR Beta short-read assay. TCRdb analysed the PCR reads with MiXCR anew, one entry per CDR3 protein. The sample includes around 19,000 distinct CDR3 sequences, around 60% seen only once; the top ten take approximately 7.2%. Germline-derived CDR1 and CDR2 are KGHSH and LQKENI. The CDR3 runs to 16 residues. Trimming cost V 6 bases and J 7 bases; bases outside gene matches: 15. Stated treatment: roughly 10-day PBMC culture with coronavirus spike peptide pools or control peptides (ViraFEST assay). These data belong to a study of vaccination and CD4 T cells after COVID-19. Study details: Convalescent donors: six male, four female; seven Caucasian, two Asian, one multiracial, two Hispanic. Study outcomes and limitations: Sampling was limited to relatively few convalescent patients, with no early post-infection timepoints studied.

The specimen sequenced was CD4+ T cells from blood, cultured in vitro. The receptor comes from a human donor who had recovered from COVID-19. This chain links TRBV18 with TRBJ1-2; 9 bases map to TRBD1. Written as DNA, the CDR3 is TGTGCCAGCTCCCCCACCGGCACAGGGGGCGGGAGTGGCTACACCTTC. This codes for CASSPTGTGGGSGYTF.